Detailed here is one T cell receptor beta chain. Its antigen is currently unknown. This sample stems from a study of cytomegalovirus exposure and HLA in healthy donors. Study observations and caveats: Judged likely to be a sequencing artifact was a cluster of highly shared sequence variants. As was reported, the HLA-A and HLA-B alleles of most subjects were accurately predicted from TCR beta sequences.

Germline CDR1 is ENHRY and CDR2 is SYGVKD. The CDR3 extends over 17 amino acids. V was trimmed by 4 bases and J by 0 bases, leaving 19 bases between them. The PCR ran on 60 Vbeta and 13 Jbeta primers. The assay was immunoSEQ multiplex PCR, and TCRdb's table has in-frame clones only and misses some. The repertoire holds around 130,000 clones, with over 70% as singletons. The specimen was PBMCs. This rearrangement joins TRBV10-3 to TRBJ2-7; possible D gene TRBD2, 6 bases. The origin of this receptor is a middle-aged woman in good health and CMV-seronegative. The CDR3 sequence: CAISVYVSDYLSYEQYF. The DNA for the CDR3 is TGTGCCATCAGTGTTTACGTTTCGGACTACCTCTCCTACGAGCAGTACTTC.